Described below is a single T cell receptor beta chain sequence and its context. Antigen: not known. Clones were read by immunoSEQ multiplex PCR, and TCRdb kept only the in-frame ones, dropping some. The data hold 40,000 to 45,000 clones, with 65% to 75% observed a single time. The culture ran for approximately nine days before CD4+ T cells were isolated. Everyone in the study got two shots of either the BNT162b2 or mRNA-1273 vaccine. In the vaccine recipients, nucleocapsid antibodies were negative and there was no prior SARS-CoV-2 infection. Days 3 and 7 saw half the medium replaced with IL-2 medium. This sample was included in a study of vaccination effects on CD4 cells after COVID-19. Overall study context: Sampling occurred a median 72 days post second dose, range 14 to 241. In culture with 9.5 to 10 IU/ml IL-2 and around 10 ug/ml peptides, PBMC were grown at a few million per well.

CDR1 and CDR2 (germline): ENHRY, SYGVKD. The CDR3 covers 13 residues. V lost 6 bases, J lost 0 bases, and 8 bases lay in between. The sequences come from CD4+ T cells from PBMCs cultured without peptide, collected after COVID-19 vaccination. The chain carries TRBV10-3 and TRBJ2-5, with D possibly TRBD1 on 5 matching bases. The receptor comes from a human donor who received a COVID-19 vaccine. The CDR3 DNA reads TGTGCCATCAGGGAAGGGGACCAAGAGACCCAGTACTTC. Protein sequence: CAIREGDQETQYF.